The 20 T cell receptor beta chains below come from one sample, sequenced in a study of cytomegalovirus exposure and HLA in healthy donors. Amplification used 60 Vbeta primers and 13 Jbeta primers. The repertoire was sequenced with immunoSEQ multiplex PCR; TCRdb's copy has only in-frame clones and lacks some. The table lists 130,000 to 150,000 clones, nearly 80% of them singletons, with approximately 2.9% in the top ten. The sample comprised PBMCs. These receptors all come from a man aged 35 to 55 in good health and CMV-seropositive.

V is TRBV6-5 and J is TRBJ2-3; 12 bases align to TRBD2. The CDR3 runs 15 residues. Looked up from germline, CDR1 is MNHEY and CDR2 is SVGAGI. Trimming removed 5 bases from V and 4 bases from J; junction bases left unmatched: 4. CDR3 amino acids: CASSVTSGSADTQYF. In nucleotides, the CDR3 is TGTGCCAGCAGTGTGACTAGCGGGAGCGCAGATACGCAGTATTTT.

The CDR3 loop is CASSLNPPQAGVVGEQYF. The CDR3 DNA is TGTGCCAGCAGCTTAAACCCCCCTCAGGCGGGAGTGGTAGGCGAGCAGTACTTC. The chain joins TRBV11-1 to TRBJ2-7; TRBD2 agrees at 7 bases. Germline V gene data show CDR1 as SGHAT and CDR2 as FQDESV (reference sequence). The CDR3 length is 18 residues. Trimming removed 2 bases from V and 6 bases from J; junction bases left unmatched: 19.

This clone has more than one count but fewer than ten. The chain joins TRBV4-1 to TRBJ1-2; unclear D gene. Germline V CDR1 and CDR2: MGHRA, YSYEKL. The CDR3 is 15 residues long. Trimming left V 4 bases short and J 0 bases short, with 12 bases between. The CDR3: CASSPDKTTNYGYTF. CDR3 sequence (DNA): TGCGCCAGCAGCCCCGACAAGACTACTAACTATGGCTACACCTTC.

The chain is built from TRBV7-9 and TRBJ2-3, with TRBD2 matching 12 bases. CDR3 size: 16 residues. Germline assignment: CDR1 SEHNR and CDR2 FQNEAQ (reference sequence). V trimming: 1 base; J trimming: 2 bases; junction bases outside the gene matches: 1. This CDR3 is CASSLGTSGATDTQYF. The CDR3 bases are TGTGCCAGCAGCTTAGGGACTAGCGGGGCCACAGATACGCAGTATTTT.

The rearrangement joins TRBV28 to TRBJ2-6; the match to TRBD2 covers 11 bases. V was pared by 5 bases and J by 1 base, with 10 bases of the junction left unmatched. This CDR3 has 19 residues. In germline, CDR1 is MDHEN, CDR2 SYDVKM. The CDR3 spells CASSTLLVAGGSGANVLTF. CDR3 nucleotide sequence: TGTGCCAGCAGTACCCTCCTAGTAGCGGGAGGGTCTGGGGCCAACGTCCTGACTTTC. The whole variable domain, remainder taken from reference TRBV28 and TRBJ2-6, is DVKVTQSSRYLVKRTGEKVFLECVQDMDHENMFWYRQDPGLGLRLIYFSYDVKMKEKGDIPEGYSVSREKKERFSLILESASTNQTSMYLCASSTLLVAGGSGANVLTFGAGSRLTVL.

V gene TRBV7-6 combines with J gene TRBJ2-1; possibly TRBD1 for D (7 bases). V was shortened by 0 bases and J by 4 bases, with 13 bases between the two germline ends. The CDR3 consists of 16 residues. CDR1 and CDR2 from the germline V gene are SGHVS and FNYEAQ. CDR3 region: CASSLAGQGGYNEQFF. The CDR3 DNA reads TGTGCCAGCAGCTTAGCCGGGCAGGGGGGTTACAATGAGCAGTTCTTC.

This clone has just one count. The chain uses TRBV28 and TRBJ1-2; tentatively, D is TRBD1 (5 bases). The CDR3 length is 13 residues. Germline CDR1 reads MDHEN; CDR2 reads SYDVKM. V gave up 3 bases and J gave up 5 bases, with 10 bases separating them. The CDR3 coding sequence is TGTGCCAGCAGTTTGGACACGGTTTATGGCTACACCTTC. Translation gives CASSLDTVYGYTF.

J is TRBJ1-5 and V is TRBV28, with TRBD1 matching 8 bases. Losses at the gene ends were 4 bases for V and 10 bases for J; bases not matched to a gene: 6. The CDR3 sequence is 13 residues long. In germline, CDR1 is MDHEN, CDR2 SYDVKM. The CDR3 bases are TGTGCCAGCAGTTCAGGGGGCTCAGGCCCCCAGCATTTT. As protein: CASSSGGSGPQHF.

This sequence joins TRBV10-3 and TRBJ1-1; D unresolved. With 6 bases removed from V and 2 bases from J, the gap between germline ends came to 10 bases. Looked up from germline, CDR1 is ENHRY and CDR2 is SYGVKD. The CDR3 runs 13 residues. CDR3: CAISRTENTEAFF. In DNA, the CDR3 is TGTGCCATCAGCCGAACAGAAAACACTGAAGCTTTCTTT.

This chain links TRBV28 with TRBJ1-1; 9 bases align to TRBD1. Germline CDR1 MDHEN, CDR2 SYDVKM. V trimming: 5 bases; J trimming: 1 base; junction bases outside the gene matches: 5. CDR3 length: 15 residues. CDR3 region: CASSPGQGRNTEAFF. CDR3 bases: TGTGCCAGCAGTCCGGGACAGGGACGGAACACTGAAGCTTTCTTT. The variable domain in full, completed from reference TRBV28 and TRBJ1-1, reads DVKVTQSSRYLVKRTGEKVFLECVQDMDHENMFWYRQDPGLGLRLIYFSYDVKMKEKGDIPEGYSVSREKKERFSLILESASTNQTSMYLCASSPGQGRNTEAFFGQGTRLTVV.

The CDR3, as DNA: TGTGCCATCAGTCGCGGACTAGCGGGAGGCTCAGATACGCAGTATTTT. It specifies CAISRGLAGGSDTQYF. The chain employs TRBV10-3 and TRBJ2-3, with TRBD2 matching 14 bases. V lost 5 bases and J lost 4; bases outside the gene matches: 5. This CDR3 is built from 16 residues. The germline V gene has CDR1 ENHRY and CDR2 SYGVKD.

The CDR3 sequence: CASSVAAEGYEQYF. In DNA, the CDR3 is TGTGCCAGCAGCGTAGCTGCCGAGGGTTACGAGCAGTACTTC. This rearrangement joins TRBV9 to TRBJ2-7, with TRBD2 as a possible D gene (5 bases). The germline CDR1 and CDR2 sequences are SGDLS and YYNGEE. Trimming left V 0 bases short and J 4 bases short, with 11 bases between. The length of the CDR3 is 14 residues.

The gene calls are TRBV6-5 and TRBJ2-1, with TRBD2 matching 8 bases. Germline V CDR1 and CDR2: MNHEY, SVGAGI. J lost 5 bases, V lost 6 bases, and 9 bases had no gene match. This CDR3 region has 15 residues. CDR3 residues: CASSPPGGRHNEQFF. In DNA form, the CDR3 reads TGTGCCAGCAGCCCCCCCGGCGGGAGGCACAATGAGCAGTTCTTC.

Comment on this clone: The junction departs from the called germline gene at one end, perhaps through a read error. This chain links TRBV30 with TRBJ1-6; D is uncertain. Per germline, CDR1 GTSNPN and CDR2 SVGIG (reference sequence). The CDR3 runs 14 residues. CDR3 nucleotide sequence: TGTGCCTGGAGTCTGCTCCCCTATAATTCCCCCCTCCACTTT. Protein sequence: CAWSLLPYNSPLHF.

The chain recombines TRBV29-1 with TRBJ2-7, with D possibly matching TRBD1 (6 bases). With 6 bases removed from V and 0 bases from J, the gap between germline ends came to 12 bases. Germline-derived CDR1 and CDR2 are SQVTM and ANQGSEA. The CDR3 runs to 13 residues. The CDR3 coding sequence is TGCAGCGTGAAACAACAGGGCTCCTACGAGCAGTACTTC. Protein product: CSVKQQGSYEQYF.

The chain has TRBV25-1 and TRBJ2-5, with a possible D match to TRBD1 (5 bases). The germline V gene encodes CDR1 MGHDK and CDR2 SYGVNS. The CDR3 spans 14 residues. V gave up 6 bases and J gave up 5 bases, with 16 bases separating them. The CDR3 DNA follows: TGTGCCAGCAGGGGGCCCAGGGTATCGGAGACCCAGTACTTC. Its translation: CASRGPRVSETQYF.

The rearrangement links TRBV6-1 to TRBJ2-2, with 11 bases that match TRBD2. With 1 base clipped from V and 5 bases from J, the junction kept 12 bases outside the gene matches. From germline, CDR1 is MNHNS and CDR2 SASEGT. The CDR3 is made up of 19 amino acids. CDR3 bases: TGTGCCAGCAGTGAAGATTTGGTGGCTAGCGGGAGGTTTACCGGGGAGCTGTTTTTT. It encodes CASSEDLVASGRFTGELFF.

This clone turned up a few times. This chain joins TRBV4-1 and TRBJ2-7; 8 bases are shared with TRBD2. V lost 6 bases to trimming and J lost 2 bases; unmatched junction nucleotides: 21. This CDR3 region has 19 residues. Germline V gives CDR1 MGHRA, CDR2 YSYEKL. In DNA form, the CDR3 reads TGCGCCAGCAGTCCCAATTCCCTCAAAGCGGGAGTAAACCCCTACGAGCAGTACTTC. Its translation is CASSPNSLKAGVNPYEQYF.

CDR3 sequence reads: CASSQVSDSGETQYF. The CDR3 DNA reads as TGTGCCAGCAGCCAAGTATCGGACAGCGGTGAGACCCAGTACTTC. The gene calls are TRBV4-2 and TRBJ2-5; D may be TRBD1 (6 bases). CDR3 length equals 15 residues. Germline V gene sequence: CDR1 LGHNA, CDR2 YNFKEQ. Trimming removed 1 base at V and 5 bases at J, with 14 bases between.

The chain has TRBV29-1 and TRBJ2-5, with D perhaps TRBD2 (6 bases). CDR3 length: 11 residues. Trimming left V 7 bases short and J 4 bases short, with 10 bases between. Germline-derived CDR1 and CDR2 are SQVTM and ANQGSEA. The CDR3 DNA reads as TGCAGCGCCCAGGAGGGAGAGACCCAGTACTTC. It specifies CSAQEGETQYF.